These 6 T cell receptor beta chains were sequenced from one sample in a study of OX40 agonist ivuxolimab in advanced cancers. The protocol was immunoSEQ multiplex PCR, while the TCRdb copy is restricted to in-frame clones and leaves out a portion. The sample has around 20,000 clones; approximately 80% are singletons. The sample consisted of CD4+ or CD8+ T cells sorted from blood, taken in a trial of the OX40 agonist ivuxolimab. These receptors originate from an adult with an advanced solid tumor such as melanoma, head and neck, liver or kidney cancer.

The CDR3 region is CASSYSRRDGYTF. The CDR3 DNA is TGTGCCAGCAGTTATTCCAGGCGGGATGGCTACACCTTC. The chain is built from TRBV27 and TRBJ1-2; D is unclear. Germline CDR1 MNHEY, CDR2 SMNVEV (reference sequence). V dropped 4 bases and J dropped 6 bases, with 12 bases sitting between them. The CDR3 has 13 amino acids.

The V gene is TRBV27, the J gene TRBJ1-6; TRBD1 matches 8 bases. With V trimmed by 6 bases and J by 7 bases, 11 bases remained unmatched. Germline V gives CDR1 MNHEY, CDR2 SMNVEV (reference sequence). The CDR3 sequence is 16 residues long. CDR3 sequence: CASSGDRRLPNSPLHF. Written as DNA, the CDR3 is TGTGCCAGCAGCGGGGACAGGAGACTACCCAATTCACCCCTCCACTTT.

The V and J genes are TRBV7-9 and TRBJ2-7, with 8 bases fitting TRBD1. The germline gives CDR1 SEHNR, CDR2 FQNEAQ (reference sequence). The CDR3 is 16 amino acids. Trimming took 5 bases from V and 5 from J; bases not matched to a gene: 14. The CDR3: CASSQTGTGSLNEQYF. DNA for the CDR3: TGTGCCAGCAGCCAAACCGGGACAGGTTCCCTCAACGAGCAGTACTTC.

This clone has just a few counts. The chain combines TRBV6-6 with TRBJ2-1, with 11 bases identical to TRBD2. The CDR3 sequence is 15 residues long. CDR1 MNHNY and CDR2 SVGAGI come from the germline V gene (reference sequence). V was pared by 5 bases and J by 4 bases, with 4 bases of the junction left unmatched. The DNA of the CDR3 is TGTGCCAGCAGTGCTCTAGCGGGGGGTTACAATGAGCAGTTCTTC. Translation: CASSALAGGYNEQFF.

The V gene is TRBV27, the J gene TRBJ2-1; D tentatively reads TRBD1 or TRBD2 (6 bases each). The germline gives CDR1 MNHEY, CDR2 SMNVEV (reference sequence). The CDR3 runs to 16 residues. V lost 5 bases to trimming and J lost 2 bases, with 16 bases between them. The CDR3 DNA follows: TGTGCCAGCAGTGCCTTTACGGGGGCGACCTACAATGAGCAGTTCTTC. Encoded protein: CASSAFTGATYNEQFF.

The chain employs TRBV19 and TRBJ1-6; TRBD1 might be the D (5 bases). Germline V lookup: CDR1 LNHDA, CDR2 SQIVND (reference sequence). The CDR3 has 15 amino acids. Trimming shortened V by 0 bases and J by 10 bases, and 13 bases separated the two germline ends. The CDR3 DNA sequence: TGTGCCAGTAGTATAGAGACAGCTAGAGGATCACCCCTCCACTTT. Amino acid sequence: CASSIETARGSPLHF.